Following are 6 T cell receptor beta chains from one sample sequenced in a study of blood T cell repertoires in COVID-19. Only in-frame clones appear in the TCRdb table, and some are missing; sequencing was by immunoSEQ multiplex PCR. In the table there are about 260,000 clones, around nine tenths of which are singletons. The sequenced sample consisted of peripheral blood. All receptors come from a man aged 35 to 55 who had recovered from COVID-19.

This chain links TRBV19 with TRBJ1-1; TRBD1 is a possible D gene (6 bases). The CDR3 has 15 amino acids. Trimming stripped 6 bases from V and 1 base from J, with 15 bases between. Looked up from germline, CDR1 is LNHDA and CDR2 is SQIVND (reference sequence). CDR3 DNA: TGTGCCAGTAGCCTCACTCCGGGACAGAACACTGAAGCTTTCTTT. Residues: CASSLTPGQNTEAFF.

The chain carries TRBV7-9 and TRBJ2-2; TRBD2 matches 9 bases. V shed 1 base, J shed 4 bases, and the junction held 4 bases outside the gene matches. The CDR3 has 16 residues. Looked up from germline, CDR1 is SEHNR and CDR2 is FQNEAQ (reference sequence). The CDR3 DNA is TGTGCCAGCAGCTTAGTAGCGGGAGACTCCACCGGGGAGCTGTTTTTT. This gives the protein CASSLVAGDSTGELFF.

This chain links TRBV11-2 with TRBJ2-2, with TRBD1 matching 7 bases. Germline CDR1 and CDR2: SGHAT and FQNNGV. The length of the CDR3 is 17 residues. The junction had 7 bases not matched to a gene; V was cut back by 3 bases and J by 0 bases. The CDR3 sequence: CASSFRGQLANTGELFF. CDR3 DNA: TGTGCCAGCAGCTTTAGGGGACAGCTAGCGAACACCGGGGAGCTGTTTTTT.

The chain recombines TRBV11-2 with TRBJ2-7; weak D call: TRBD1 (6 bases). Germline V gene sequence: CDR1 SGHAT, CDR2 FQNNGV. Trimming removed 1 base from V and 0 bases from J, with 13 bases in between. The CDR3 length is 16 residues. CDR3 sequence reads: CASSLGTRQDSYEQYF. DNA of the CDR3: TGTGCCAGCAGCTTAGGGACAAGACAGGACTCCTACGAGCAGTACTTC. Filled out from reference TRBV11-2 and TRBJ2-7, the complete variable domain reads EAGVAQSPRYKIIEKRQSVAFWCNPISGHATLYWYQQILGQGPKLLIQFQNNGVVDDSQLPKDRFSAERLKGVDSTLKIQPAKLEDSAVYLCASSLGTRQDSYEQYFGPGTRLTVT.

This chain links TRBV4-2 with TRBJ1-2; TRBD1 is a possible D gene (5 bases). The CDR3 loop spans 15 amino acids. Germline V gives CDR1 LGHNA, CDR2 YNFKEQ. The ends were cut back, 0 bases at V and 5 bases at J, with 13 bases in the middle. CDR3 loop: CASSQDPGSKYGYTF. DNA for the CDR3: TGTGCCAGCAGCCAAGATCCAGGGTCAAAGTATGGCTACACCTTC.

This chain links TRBV2 with TRBJ2-5; 9 bases align to TRBD2. The CDR3 consists of 14 residues. The V segment lost 9 bases and the J segment 1 base; nucleotides outside the gene matches: 6. From germline, CDR1 is SNHLY and CDR2 FYNNEI. This CDR3 is CASHPGLAQETQYF. The DNA for the CDR3 is TGTGCCAGTCACCCGGGACTAGCCCAAGAGACCCAGTACTTC.